This TCR beta chain is drawn from a study of regulatory T cells in long-lasting Graves disease. Described time point: persistent/refractory GD, antithyroid drugs over 5 years with positive TRAb. PBMC-extracted RNA yielded the TCR library. Through Arm-PCR of CDR3 regions and iRepertoire HTBI primers, TCR beta libraries were built. MiXCR, applied by TCRdb to the multiplex PCR reads, yields one record per CDR3 protein. The table includes 600,000 to 850,000 distinct CDR3 sequences, 25% to 35% detected once. This clonotype has just a few counts. No antigen is known for it. Findings and caveats of the study: Persistent disease samples used TRBV28, TRBJ1-2 and TRBJ2-5 preferentially.

Trimming left V 6 bases short and J 1 base short, with 9 bases between. CDR1 is SNHLY and CDR2 is FYNNEI in the germline V gene. The CDR3 runs 13 residues. The clonotype was recovered from a female donor with Graves disease. This chain uses TRBV2 with TRBJ1-1; no definite D call. The source was peripheral blood mononuclear cells (PBMCs), collected when the disease was refractory, from a patient treated with antithyroid drugs. For the CDR3, the DNA is TGTGCCAGCAGCATAGACTCGAACACTGAAGCTTTCTTT. Amino acid sequence: CASSIDSNTEAFF.